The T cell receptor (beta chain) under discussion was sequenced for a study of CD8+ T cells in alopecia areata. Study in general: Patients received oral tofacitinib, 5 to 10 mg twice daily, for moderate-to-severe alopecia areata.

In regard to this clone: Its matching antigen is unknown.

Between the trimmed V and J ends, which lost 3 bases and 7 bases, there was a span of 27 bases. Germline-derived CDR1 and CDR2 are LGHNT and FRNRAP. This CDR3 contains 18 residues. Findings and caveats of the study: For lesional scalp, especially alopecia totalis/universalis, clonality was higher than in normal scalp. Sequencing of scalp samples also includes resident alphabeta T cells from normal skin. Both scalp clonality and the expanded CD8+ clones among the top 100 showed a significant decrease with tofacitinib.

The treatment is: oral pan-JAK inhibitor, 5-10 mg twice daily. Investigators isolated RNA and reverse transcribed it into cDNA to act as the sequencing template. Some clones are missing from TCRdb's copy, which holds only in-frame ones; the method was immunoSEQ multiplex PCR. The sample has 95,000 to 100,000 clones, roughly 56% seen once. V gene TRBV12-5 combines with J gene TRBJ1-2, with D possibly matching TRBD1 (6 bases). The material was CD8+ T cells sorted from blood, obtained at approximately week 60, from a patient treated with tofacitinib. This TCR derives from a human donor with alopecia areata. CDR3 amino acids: CASGLEVTGQGPSFGYTF. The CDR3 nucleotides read TGTGCTAGTGGTTTAGAGGTCACGGGACAAGGCCCCTCTTTTGGCTACACCTTC.